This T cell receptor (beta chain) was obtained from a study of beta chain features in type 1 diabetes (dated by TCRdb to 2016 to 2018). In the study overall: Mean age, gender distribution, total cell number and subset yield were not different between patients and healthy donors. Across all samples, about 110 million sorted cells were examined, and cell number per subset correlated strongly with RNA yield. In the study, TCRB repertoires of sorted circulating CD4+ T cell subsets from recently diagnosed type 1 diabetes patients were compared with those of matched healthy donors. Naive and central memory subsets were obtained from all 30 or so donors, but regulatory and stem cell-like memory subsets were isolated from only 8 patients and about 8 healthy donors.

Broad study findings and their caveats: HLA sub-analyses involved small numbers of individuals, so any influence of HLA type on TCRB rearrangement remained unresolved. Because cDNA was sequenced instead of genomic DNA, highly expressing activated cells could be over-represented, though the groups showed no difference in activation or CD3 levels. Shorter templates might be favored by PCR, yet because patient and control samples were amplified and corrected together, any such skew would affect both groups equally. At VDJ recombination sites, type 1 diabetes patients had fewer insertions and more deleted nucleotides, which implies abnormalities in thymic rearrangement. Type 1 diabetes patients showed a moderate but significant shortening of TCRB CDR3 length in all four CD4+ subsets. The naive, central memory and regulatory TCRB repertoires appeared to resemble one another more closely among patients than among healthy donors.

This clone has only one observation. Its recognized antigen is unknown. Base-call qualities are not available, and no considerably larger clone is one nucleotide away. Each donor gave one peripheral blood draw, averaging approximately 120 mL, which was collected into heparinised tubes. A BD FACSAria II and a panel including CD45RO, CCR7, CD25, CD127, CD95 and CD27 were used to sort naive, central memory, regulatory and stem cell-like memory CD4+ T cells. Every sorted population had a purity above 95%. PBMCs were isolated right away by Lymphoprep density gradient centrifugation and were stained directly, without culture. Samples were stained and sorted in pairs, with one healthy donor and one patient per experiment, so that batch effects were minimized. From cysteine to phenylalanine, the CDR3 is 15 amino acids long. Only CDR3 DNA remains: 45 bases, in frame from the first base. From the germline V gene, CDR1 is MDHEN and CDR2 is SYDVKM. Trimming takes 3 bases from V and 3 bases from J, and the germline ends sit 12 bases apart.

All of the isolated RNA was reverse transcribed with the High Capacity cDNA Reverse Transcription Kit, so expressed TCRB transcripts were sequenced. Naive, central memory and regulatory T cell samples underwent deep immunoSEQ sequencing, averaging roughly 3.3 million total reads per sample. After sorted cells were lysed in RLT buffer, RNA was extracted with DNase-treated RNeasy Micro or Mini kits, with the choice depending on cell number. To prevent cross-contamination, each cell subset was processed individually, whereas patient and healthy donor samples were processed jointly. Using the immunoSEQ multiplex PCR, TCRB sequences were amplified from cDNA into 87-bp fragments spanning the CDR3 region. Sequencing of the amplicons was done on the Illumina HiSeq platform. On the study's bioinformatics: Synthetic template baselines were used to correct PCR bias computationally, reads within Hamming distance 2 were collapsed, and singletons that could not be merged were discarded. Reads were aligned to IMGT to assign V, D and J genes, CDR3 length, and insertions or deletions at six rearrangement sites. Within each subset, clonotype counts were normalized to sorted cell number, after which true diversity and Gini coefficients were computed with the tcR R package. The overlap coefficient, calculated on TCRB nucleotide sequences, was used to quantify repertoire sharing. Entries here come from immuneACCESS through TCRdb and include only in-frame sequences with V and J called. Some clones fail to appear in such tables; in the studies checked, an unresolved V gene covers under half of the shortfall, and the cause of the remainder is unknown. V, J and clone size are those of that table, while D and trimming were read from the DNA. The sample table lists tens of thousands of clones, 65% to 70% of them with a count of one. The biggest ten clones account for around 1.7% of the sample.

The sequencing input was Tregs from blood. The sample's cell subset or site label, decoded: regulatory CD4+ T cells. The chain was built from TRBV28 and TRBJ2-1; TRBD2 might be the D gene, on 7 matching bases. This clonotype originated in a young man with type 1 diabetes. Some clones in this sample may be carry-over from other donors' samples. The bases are TGTGCCAGCAGTTTTGGGCGGGGGCTCTACAATGAGCAGTTCTTC. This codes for CASSFGRGLYNEQFF.